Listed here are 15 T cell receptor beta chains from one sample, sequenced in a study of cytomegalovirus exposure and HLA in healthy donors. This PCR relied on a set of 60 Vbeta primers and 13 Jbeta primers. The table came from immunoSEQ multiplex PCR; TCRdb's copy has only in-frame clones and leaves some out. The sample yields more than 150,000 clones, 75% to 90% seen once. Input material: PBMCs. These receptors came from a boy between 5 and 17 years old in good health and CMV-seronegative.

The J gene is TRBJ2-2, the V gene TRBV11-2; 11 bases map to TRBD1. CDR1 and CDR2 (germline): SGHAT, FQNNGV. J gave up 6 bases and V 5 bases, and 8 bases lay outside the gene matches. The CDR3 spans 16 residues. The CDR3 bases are TGTGCCAGCAGCACGGGGGACAGGGGGTACCCCGGGGAGCTGTTTTTT. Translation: CASSTGDRGYPGELFF. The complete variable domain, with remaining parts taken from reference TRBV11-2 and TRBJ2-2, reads EAGVAQSPRYKIIEKRQSVAFWCNPISGHATLYWYQQILGQGPKLLIQFQNNGVVDDSQLPKDRFSAERLKGVDSTLKIQPAKLEDSAVYLCASSTGDRGYPGELFFGEGSRLTVL.

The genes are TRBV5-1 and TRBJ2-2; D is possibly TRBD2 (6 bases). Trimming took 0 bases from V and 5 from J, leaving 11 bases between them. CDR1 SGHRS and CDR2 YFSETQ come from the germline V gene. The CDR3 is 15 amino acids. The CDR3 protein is CASSLERAGTGELFF. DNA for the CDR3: TGCGCCAGCAGCTTGGAAAGGGCGGGAACCGGGGAGCTGTTTTTT.

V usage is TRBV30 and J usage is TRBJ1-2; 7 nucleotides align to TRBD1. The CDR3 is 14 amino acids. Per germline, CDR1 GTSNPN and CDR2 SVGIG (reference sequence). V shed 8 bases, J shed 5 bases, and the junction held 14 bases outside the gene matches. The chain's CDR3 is CAEVGQTFPYGYTF. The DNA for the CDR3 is TGTGCCGAAGTGGGACAGACCTTTCCTTATGGCTACACCTTC.

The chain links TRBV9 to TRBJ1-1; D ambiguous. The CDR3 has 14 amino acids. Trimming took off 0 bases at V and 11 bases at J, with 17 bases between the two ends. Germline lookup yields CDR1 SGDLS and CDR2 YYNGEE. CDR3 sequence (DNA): TGTGCCAGCAGCGTAGACGAGGACGGGGAAGAGGCTTTCTTT. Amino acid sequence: CASSVDEDGEEAFF.

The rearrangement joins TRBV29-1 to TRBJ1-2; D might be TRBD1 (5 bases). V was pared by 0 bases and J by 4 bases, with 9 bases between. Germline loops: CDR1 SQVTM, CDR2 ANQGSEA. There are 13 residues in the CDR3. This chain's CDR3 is CSVEERGGYGYTF. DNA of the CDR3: TGCAGCGTTGAAGAGAGGGGAGGCTATGGCTACACCTTC.

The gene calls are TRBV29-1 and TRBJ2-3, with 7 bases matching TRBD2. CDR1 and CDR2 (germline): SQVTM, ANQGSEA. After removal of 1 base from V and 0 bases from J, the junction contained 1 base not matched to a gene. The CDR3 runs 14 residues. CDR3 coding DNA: TGCAGCGTTGAAGCGGGGGGAAGCACAGATACGCAGTATTTT. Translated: CSVEAGGSTDTQYF.

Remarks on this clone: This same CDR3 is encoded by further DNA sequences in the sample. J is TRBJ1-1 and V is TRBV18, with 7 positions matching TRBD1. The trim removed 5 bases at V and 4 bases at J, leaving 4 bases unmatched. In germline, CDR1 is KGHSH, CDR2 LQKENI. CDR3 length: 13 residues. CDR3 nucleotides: TGTGCCAGCTCATCAGGGGGACGCACTGAAGCTTTCTTT. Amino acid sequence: CASSSGGRTEAFF.

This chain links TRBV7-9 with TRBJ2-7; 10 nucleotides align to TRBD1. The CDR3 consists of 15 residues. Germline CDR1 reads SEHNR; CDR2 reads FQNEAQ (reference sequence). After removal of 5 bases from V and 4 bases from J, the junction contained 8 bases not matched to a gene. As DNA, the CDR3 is TGTGCCAGCAGCAGCGGGACAGGGGCGTATTACGAGCAGTACTTC. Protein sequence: CASSSGTGAYYEQYF.

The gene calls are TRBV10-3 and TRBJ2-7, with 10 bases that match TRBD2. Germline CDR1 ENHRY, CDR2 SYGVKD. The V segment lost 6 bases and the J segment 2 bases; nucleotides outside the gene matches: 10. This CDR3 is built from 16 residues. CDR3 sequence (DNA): TGTGCCATCAGGAACCTAGCGGGGGCGATACCCTACGAGCAGTACTTC. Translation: CAIRNLAGAIPYEQYF.

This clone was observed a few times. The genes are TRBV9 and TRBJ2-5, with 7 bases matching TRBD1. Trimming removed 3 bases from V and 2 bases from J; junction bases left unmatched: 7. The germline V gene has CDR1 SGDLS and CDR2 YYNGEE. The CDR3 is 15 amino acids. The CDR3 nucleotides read TGTGCCAGCAGCGCGCCGGGACAGAGACAAGAGACCCAGTACTTC. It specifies CASSAPGQRQETQYF. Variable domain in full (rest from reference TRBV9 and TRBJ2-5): DSGVTQTPKHLITATGQRVTLRCSPRSGDLSVYWYQQSLDQGLQFLIQYYNGEERAKGNILERFSAQQFPDLHSELNLSSLELGDSALYFCASSAPGQRQETQYFGPGTRLLVL.

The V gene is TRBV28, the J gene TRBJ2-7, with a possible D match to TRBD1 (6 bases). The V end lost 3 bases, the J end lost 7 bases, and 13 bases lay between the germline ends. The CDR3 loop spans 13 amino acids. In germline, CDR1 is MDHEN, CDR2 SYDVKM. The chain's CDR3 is CASSLGHPLEQYF. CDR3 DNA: TGTGCCAGCAGTTTGGGACATCCCCTGGAGCAGTACTTC.

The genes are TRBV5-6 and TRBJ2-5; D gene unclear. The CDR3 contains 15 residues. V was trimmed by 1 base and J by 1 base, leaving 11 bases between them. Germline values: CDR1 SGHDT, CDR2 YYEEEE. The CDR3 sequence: CASSLTLLTQETQYF. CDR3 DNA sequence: TGTGCCAGCAGCTTGACACTACTTACCCAAGAGACCCAGTACTTC.

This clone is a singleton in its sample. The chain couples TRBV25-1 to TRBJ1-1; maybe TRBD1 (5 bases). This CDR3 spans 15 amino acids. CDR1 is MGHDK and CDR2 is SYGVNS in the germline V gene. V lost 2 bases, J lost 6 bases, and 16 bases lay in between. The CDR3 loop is CASSEVGGLKAEAFF. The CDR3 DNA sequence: TGTGCCAGCAGTGAAGTGGGGGGTTTGAAGGCTGAAGCTTTCTTT.

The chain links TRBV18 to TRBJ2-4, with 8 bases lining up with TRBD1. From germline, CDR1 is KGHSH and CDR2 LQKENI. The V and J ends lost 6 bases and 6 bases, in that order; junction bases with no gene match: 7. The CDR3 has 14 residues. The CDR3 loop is CASSPGQGVNIQYF. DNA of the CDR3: TGTGCCAGCTCGCCCGGACAGGGCGTAAACATTCAGTACTTC.

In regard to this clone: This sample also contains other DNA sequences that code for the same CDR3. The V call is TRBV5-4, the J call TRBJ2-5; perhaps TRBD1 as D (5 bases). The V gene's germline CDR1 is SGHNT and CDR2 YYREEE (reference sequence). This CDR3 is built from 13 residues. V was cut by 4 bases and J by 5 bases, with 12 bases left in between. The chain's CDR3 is CASSVQGAETQYF. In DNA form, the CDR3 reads TGTGCCAGCAGCGTCCAGGGTGCGGAGACCCAGTACTTC.